Presented here are 9 T cell receptor beta chains from one specimen sequenced in a study of blood T cell repertoires in COVID-19. Repertoires were generated with immunoSEQ multiplex PCR, while TCRdb's copy carries only in-frame clones and drops some. The sample holds about 210,000 clones, about four fifths seen once. Sequencing was done on a sample of PBMCs or T cells enriched from blood (not recorded which). The receptors originated from a woman in her fifties or sixties with acute COVID-19.

This clone was recorded once. The J gene is TRBJ1-3, the V gene TRBV28; D is perhaps TRBD1 (6 bases). Looked up from germline, CDR1 is MDHEN and CDR2 is SYDVKM. The length of the CDR3 is 15 residues. Trimming removed 1 base from V and 4 bases from J, with 11 bases in between. The CDR3 sequence: CASSLSGGAGNTIYF. The CDR3 DNA reads as TGTGCCAGCAGTTTATCGGGGGGCGCCGGAAACACCATATATTTT.

This clone occurred many times. This CDR3 is also generated by other DNA sequences in the sample. The chain combines TRBV5-6 with TRBJ1-1; 7 bases agree with TRBD1. V gave up 1 base and J gave up 1 base; unmatched junction bases: 7. The CDR3 loop spans 16 amino acids. Germline V gene lookup returns CDR1 SGHDT and CDR2 YYEEEE. CDR3 region: CASSLLGAGGNTEAFF. CDR3 DNA: TGTGCCAGCAGCTTGTTAGGGGCAGGGGGGAACACTGAAGCTTTCTTT. The whole variable domain, filled in from reference TRBV5-6 and TRBJ1-1, reads DAGVTQSPTHLIKTRGQQVTLRCSPKSGHDTVSWYQQALGQGPQFIFQYYEEEERQRGNFPDRFSGHQFPNYSSELNVNALLLGDSALYLCASSLLGAGGNTEAFFGQGTRLTVV.

This chain links TRBV4-3 with TRBJ1-6; tentatively, D is TRBD1 (6 bases). The length of the CDR3 is 16 residues. Trimming pared 2 bases from V and 2 bases from J, leaving 10 bases between. Germline CDR1 reads LGHNA; CDR2 reads YSLEER. The CDR3 DNA sequence: TGCGCCAGCAGCCAACATCGGACAGCCTATAATTCACCCCTCCACTTT. The encoded protein is CASSQHRTAYNSPLHF.

The genes are TRBV29-1 and TRBJ2-3, with 7 bases fitting TRBD1. Germline CDR1 and CDR2: SQVTM and ANQGSEA. J was trimmed by 3 bases and V by 4 bases; bases with no gene match: 4. There are 13 residues in the CDR3. The CDR3 nucleotides are TGCAGCGTTGCGGGACAGTTAACAGATACGCAGTATTTT. Residues: CSVAGQLTDTQYF.

The chain is built from TRBV6-6 and TRBJ2-1; 11 nucleotides line up with TRBD2. With 5 bases clipped from V and 9 bases from J, the junction kept 21 bases outside the gene matches. The germline V gene has CDR1 MNHNY and CDR2 SVGAGI (reference sequence). The CDR3 consists of 19 residues. CDR3 nucleotides: TGTGCCAGCAGTCTGACGTTTCCGGGACTAGCGGCGGGGGGATGTGAGCAGTTCTTC. Amino acid sequence: CASSLTFPGLAAGGCEQFF.

The chain employs TRBV4-3 and TRBJ2-7; the match to TRBD1 covers 7 bases. With 3 bases clipped from V and 5 bases from J, the junction kept 10 bases outside the gene matches. Germline CDR1 LGHNA, CDR2 YSLEER. This CDR3 is built from 15 residues. CDR3 in amino acids: CASSHQIRQGNEQYF. The CDR3 region has the DNA TGCGCCAGCAGCCATCAAATCAGACAGGGTAACGAGCAGTACTTC.

A single count supports this clone. The chain couples TRBV10-1 to TRBJ1-5, with 8 bases matching TRBD1. CDR1 and CDR2 (germline): WNHNN, SYGVQD (reference sequence). This CDR3 comprises 18 residues. With 4 bases clipped from V and 2 bases from J, the junction kept 13 bases outside the gene matches. The CDR3 region is CASSGDGQGKRRNQPQHF. CDR3 nucleotide sequence: TGCGCCAGCAGTGGGGACGGACAGGGAAAAAGGCGCAATCAGCCCCAGCATTTT.

The V gene is TRBV7-9, the J gene TRBJ1-2; D is undetermined. Germline V gene sequence: CDR1 SEHNR, CDR2 FQNEAQ (reference sequence). CDR3 length: 13 amino acids. The V and J ends lost 5 bases and 7 bases respectively, with 14 bases between them. The CDR3 nucleotides are TGTGCCAGCAGCCCCCGGGAAGTAGGTGGCTACACCTTC. It codes for CASSPREVGGYTF.

This rearrangement joins TRBV6-1 to TRBJ2-7, with a possible D match to TRBD2 (6 bases). Germline V gives CDR1 MNHNS, CDR2 SASEGT. Trimming took 2 bases from V and 0 from J, leaving 11 bases between them. The CDR3 contains 15 residues. CDR3 DNA: TGTGCCAGCAGTGAATGGGCGGGACTCTCCTACGAGCAGTACTTC. Its translation is CASSEWAGLSYEQYF.